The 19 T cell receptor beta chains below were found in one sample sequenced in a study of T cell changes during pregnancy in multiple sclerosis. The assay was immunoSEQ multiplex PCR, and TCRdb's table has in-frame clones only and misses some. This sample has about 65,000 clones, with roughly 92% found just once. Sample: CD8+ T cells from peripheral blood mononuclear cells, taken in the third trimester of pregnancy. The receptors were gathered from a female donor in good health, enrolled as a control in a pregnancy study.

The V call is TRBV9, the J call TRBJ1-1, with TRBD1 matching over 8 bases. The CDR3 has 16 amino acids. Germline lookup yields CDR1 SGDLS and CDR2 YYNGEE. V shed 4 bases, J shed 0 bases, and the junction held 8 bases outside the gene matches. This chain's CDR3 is CASSQGAGPMNTEAFF. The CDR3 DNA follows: TGTGCCAGCAGCCAGGGGGCAGGACCCATGAACACTGAAGCTTTCTTT.

The CDR3 sequence is CASSLEFGANVLTF. The CDR3 DNA is TGTGCCAGCAGCTTAGAGTTTGGGGCCAACGTCCTGACTTTC. The V gene is TRBV7-3, the J gene TRBJ2-6; D unresolved. The CDR3 is made up of 14 amino acids. Trimming shortened V by 2 bases and J by 3 bases, and 5 bases separated the two germline ends. Germline V CDR1 and CDR2: SGHTA, FQGTGA.

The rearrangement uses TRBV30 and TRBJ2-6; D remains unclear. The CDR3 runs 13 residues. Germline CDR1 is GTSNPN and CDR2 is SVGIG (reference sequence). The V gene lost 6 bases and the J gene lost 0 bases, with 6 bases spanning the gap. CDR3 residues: CACPSSGANVLTF. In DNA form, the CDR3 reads TGTGCCTGCCCGTCCTCTGGGGCCAACGTCCTGACTTTC.

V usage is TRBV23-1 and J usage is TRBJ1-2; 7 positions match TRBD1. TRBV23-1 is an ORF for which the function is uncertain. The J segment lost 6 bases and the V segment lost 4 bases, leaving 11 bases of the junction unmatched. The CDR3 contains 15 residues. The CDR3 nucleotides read TGCGCCAGCAGTCCACAACAGGGGCCCTGGGATGGCTACACCTTC. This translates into CASSPQQGPWDGYTF.

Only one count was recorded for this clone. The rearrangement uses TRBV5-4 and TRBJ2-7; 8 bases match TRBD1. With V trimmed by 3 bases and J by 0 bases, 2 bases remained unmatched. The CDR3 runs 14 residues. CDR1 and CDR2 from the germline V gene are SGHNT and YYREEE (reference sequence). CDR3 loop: CASSSGTGSYEQYF. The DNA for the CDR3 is TGTGCCAGCAGCTCGGGGACAGGCTCCTACGAGCAGTACTTC.

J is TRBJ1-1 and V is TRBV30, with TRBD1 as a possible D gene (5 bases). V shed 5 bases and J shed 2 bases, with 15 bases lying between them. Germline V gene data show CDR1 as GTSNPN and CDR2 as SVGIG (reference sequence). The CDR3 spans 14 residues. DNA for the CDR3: TGTGCCTGGTGGTCGGCTACAGGAAACACTGAAGCTTTCTTT. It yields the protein CAWWSATGNTEAFF.

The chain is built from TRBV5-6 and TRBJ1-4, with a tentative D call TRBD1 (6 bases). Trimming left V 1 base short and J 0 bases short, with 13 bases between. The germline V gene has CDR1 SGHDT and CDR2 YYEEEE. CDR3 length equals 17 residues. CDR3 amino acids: CASSLRDTDPTNEKLFF. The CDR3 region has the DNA TGTGCCAGCAGCTTGCGGGACACTGACCCAACTAATGAAAAACTGTTTTTT.

CDR3 sequence: CASSEGGDTDTQYF. CDR3 coding DNA: TGTGCCAGCAGTGAGGGGGGGGACACAGATACGCAGTATTTT. The rearrangement joins TRBV6-1 to TRBJ2-3, with 7 bases lining up with TRBD2. Trimming removed 3 bases from V and 2 bases from J; junction bases left unmatched: 2. In germline, CDR1 is MNHNS, CDR2 SASEGT. The CDR3 sequence is 14 residues long.

The CDR3 DNA sequence: TGCGCCAGCAGCCAAGTTATGGAGACGACCTACAATGAGCAGTTCTTC. Encoded protein: CASSQVMETTYNEQFF. The gene calls are TRBV4-3 and TRBJ2-1; no definite D call. V was trimmed by 1 base and J by 2 bases, leaving 12 bases between them. This CDR3 region has 16 residues. Germline CDR1 LGHNA, CDR2 YSLEER.

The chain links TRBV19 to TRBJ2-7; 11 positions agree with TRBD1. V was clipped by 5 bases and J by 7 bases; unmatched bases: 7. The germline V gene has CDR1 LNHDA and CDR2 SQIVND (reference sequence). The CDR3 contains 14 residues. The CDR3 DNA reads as TGTGCCAGTAGTGCATGGGACAGGGGGGGAGAGCAGTACTTC. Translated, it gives CASSAWDRGGEQYF.

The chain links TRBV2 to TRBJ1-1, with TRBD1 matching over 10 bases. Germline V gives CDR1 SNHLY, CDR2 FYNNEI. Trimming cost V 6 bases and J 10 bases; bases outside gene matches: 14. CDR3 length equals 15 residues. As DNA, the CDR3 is TGTGCCAGCAGACCCACCGGGACAGGGGCCGTAGGAGCTTTCTTT. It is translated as CASRPTGTGAVGAFF.

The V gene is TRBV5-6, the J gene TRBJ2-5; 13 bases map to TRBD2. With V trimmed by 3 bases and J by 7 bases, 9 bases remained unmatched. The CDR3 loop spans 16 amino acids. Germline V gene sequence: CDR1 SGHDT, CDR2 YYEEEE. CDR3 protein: CASSSETSGGAGTQYF. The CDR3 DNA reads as TGTGCCAGCAGCTCAGAAACTAGCGGGGGGGCCGGGACCCAGTACTTC.

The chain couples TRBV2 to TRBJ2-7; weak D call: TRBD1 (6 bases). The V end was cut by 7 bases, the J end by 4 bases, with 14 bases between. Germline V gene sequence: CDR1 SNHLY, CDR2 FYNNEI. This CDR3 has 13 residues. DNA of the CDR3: TGTGCCAGCACGCTCAGGGGTTTATACGAGCAGTACTTC. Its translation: CASTLRGLYEQYF.

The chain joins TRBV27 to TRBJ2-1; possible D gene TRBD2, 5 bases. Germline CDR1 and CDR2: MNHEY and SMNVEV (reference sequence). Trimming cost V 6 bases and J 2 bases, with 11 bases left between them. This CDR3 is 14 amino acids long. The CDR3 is CASRAGIAYNEQFF. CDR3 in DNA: TGTGCCAGCAGGGCGGGTATCGCCTACAATGAGCAGTTCTTC.

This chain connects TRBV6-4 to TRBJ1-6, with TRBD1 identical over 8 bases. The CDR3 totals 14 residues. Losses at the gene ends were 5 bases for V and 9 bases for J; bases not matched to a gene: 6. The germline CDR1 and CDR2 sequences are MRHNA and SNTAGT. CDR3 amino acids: CASSPSGTGSPLHF. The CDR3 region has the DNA TGTGCCAGCAGTCCCAGCGGGACAGGTTCACCCCTCCACTTT.

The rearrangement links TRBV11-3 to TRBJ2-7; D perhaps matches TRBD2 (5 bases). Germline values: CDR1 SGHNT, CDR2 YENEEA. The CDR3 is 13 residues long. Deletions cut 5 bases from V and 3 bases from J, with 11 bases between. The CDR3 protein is CASSQTGFYEQYF. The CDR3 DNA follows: TGTGCCAGCAGCCAGACGGGGTTCTACGAGCAGTACTTC.

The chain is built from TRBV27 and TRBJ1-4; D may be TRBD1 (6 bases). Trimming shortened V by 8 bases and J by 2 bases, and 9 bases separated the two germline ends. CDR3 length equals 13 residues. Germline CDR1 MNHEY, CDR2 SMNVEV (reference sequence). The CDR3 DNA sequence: TGTGCCAGCTCTACAGGGACTAATGAAAAACTGTTTTTT. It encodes CASSTGTNEKLFF.

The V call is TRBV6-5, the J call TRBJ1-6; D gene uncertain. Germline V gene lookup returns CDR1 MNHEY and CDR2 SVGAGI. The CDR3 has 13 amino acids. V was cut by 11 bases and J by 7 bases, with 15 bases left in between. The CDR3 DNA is TGTGCCGTCAGGAACATACAAAATTCACCCCTCCACTTT. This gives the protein CAVRNIQNSPLHF.

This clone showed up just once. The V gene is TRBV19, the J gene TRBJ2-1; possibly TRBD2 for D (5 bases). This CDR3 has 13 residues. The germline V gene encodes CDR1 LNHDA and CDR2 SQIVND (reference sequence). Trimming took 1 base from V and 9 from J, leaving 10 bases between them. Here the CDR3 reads CASSIAATSEQFF. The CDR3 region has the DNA TGTGCCAGTAGTATAGCGGCTACTAGTGAGCAGTTCTTC. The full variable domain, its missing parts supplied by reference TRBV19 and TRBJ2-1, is DGGITQSPKYLFRKEGQNVTLSCEQNLNHDAMYWYRQDPGQGLRLIYYSQIVNDFQKGDIAEGYSVSREKKESFPLTVTSAQKNPTAFYLCASSIAATSEQFFGPGTRLTVL.